This TCR beta chain came from a study of monozygotic twins with inflammatory bowel disease. Germline lookup yields CDR1 SGHRS and CDR2 YFSETQ. The CDR3 totals 16 residues. TCRdb derives one entry per CDR3 protein from the 5' RACE reads, leaving out DNA. The sample holds 300,000 to 400,000 distinct CDR3 sequences. The sequence was obtained from a human donor with ulcerative colitis or Crohn's disease, or a healthy co-twin of an affected twin (not recorded which). Material: blood. The chain is built from TRBV5-1 and TRBJ2-2; TCRdb's assignment of TRBD1 cannot be checked, as there is no DNA. The CDR3 sequence: CASSRTGALNTGELFF.